The sequence of this TCR beta chain was determined in a study of CD8+CD57+ T cells in acquired aplastic anemia. Study at large: An average of roughly 3 ug of DNA was obtained from sorted CD4+ and CD8+ cells. Overall study results and limits: Sharing between patients and controls was observed for roughly 29 CD8+ CDR3 sequences.

Patients sequenced had flow cytometry evidence of CD8+CD57+ cell expansion. Every patient had severe acquired aplastic anemia. Blood was sampled before the patients had received any therapy. Genomic DNA served as template for TCR beta VDJ and CDR3 profiling. MiXCR, applied by TCRdb to the reads, yields one record per CDR3 protein. The data show approximately 220,000 distinct CDR3 sequences, approximately 45% seen once. This CDR3 spans 15 amino acids. Germline V gives CDR1 SEHNR, CDR2 FQNEAQ (reference sequence). In this sample, this clonotype turned up many times. Antigen specificity is unknown. Germline is not matched at one junction end, which may reflect a read error.

The J gene is TRBJ2-1, the V gene TRBV7-9; TRBD2 matches at 12 bases. The sequence was collected from a human donor with aplastic anemia. Sequencing used sorted CD4+, CD8+, or CD8+CD57+ T cells (not recorded which) from PBMCs. The CDR3, as DNA: TGTGCCAGCAGCCTAGCGGGGGGGATGGACAATGAGCAGTTCTTC. Protein: CASSLAGGMDNEQFF.